This T cell receptor beta chain was sequenced in a study of T cells in localized non-small cell lung cancer. Study-wide results and limits: There was an association of higher blood T cell density with longer overall survival. Paired adjacent lung recovered a median around 52 of the top 100 tumor clones. Exceeding tumor, uninvolved adjacent lung had the highest T cell clonality. Sequencing involved a lone tumor region, leaving heterogeneity possible.

TCRdb keeps only in-frame clones here, not all; method: immunoSEQ multiplex PCR. This table holds about 29,000 clones, 70% to 90% found once. Note on this clone: Antigen unknown.

Germline assignment: CDR1 SGHRS and CDR2 YFSETQ. This CDR3 region has 12 residues. Trimming pared 7 bases from V and 1 base from J, leaving 8 bases between. The chain links TRBV5-1 to TRBJ2-5; D is unclear. The clonotype originates from a woman aged 35-75 years with stage I lung adenocarcinoma. This specimen was peripheral blood, taken before any cancer treatment. CDR3 loop: CASGEAQETQYF. Written as DNA, the CDR3 is TGCGCCAGCGGAGAGGCCCAAGAGACCCAGTACTTC.